This T cell receptor (beta chain) was identified during a study of CD8+ T cells in alopecia areata. Trimming cost V 0 bases and J 7 bases, with 16 bases left between them. CDR3 length equals 15 residues. CDR1 and CDR2 (germline): GTSNPN, SVGIG (reference sequence). Study results and limitations: Many expanded lesional clones persisted during tofacitinib (in both scalp and blood). There were also resident alphabeta T cells of normal skin sequenced in scalp samples.

Once RNA had been extracted, it was reverse transcribed into cDNA to act as the sequencing template. TCRdb keeps only in-frame clones here, not all; method: immunoSEQ multiplex PCR. The sample carries some 220,000 clones, around 57% recorded once. Treatment given: oral pan-JAK inhibitor, 5-10 mg twice daily. A word on this clone: What it binds is not known.

The sequence was obtained from a human donor with alopecia areata. The chain joins TRBV30 to TRBJ2-1, with D possibly matching TRBD2 (5 bases). The sample was CD4+ T cells sorted from blood, taken at week 4, from a patient treated with tofacitinib. In nucleotides, the CDR3 is TGTGCCTGGAGTGTACTGGGCGGTTCGGGGAATGAGCAGTTCTTC. Translating gives CAWSVLGGSGNEQFF.